Listed below are T cell receptor beta chains from one sample, sequenced in a study of cytomegalovirus exposure and HLA in healthy donors. Only in-frame clones appear in the TCRdb table, and some are missing; sequencing was by immunoSEQ multiplex PCR. The listing records 100,000 to 150,000 clones. The sequencing input was PBMCs. The receptors originated from a man aged 18 to 35 in good health and CMV-seronegative. The CDR3 runs from the conserved cysteine through the conserved F or W. D genes are given only for firm matches.

>TRBV10-2|.
CASSWIGADTQYF
>TRBV5-6|TRBD1
CASSLGAGGGNQPQHF
>TRBV5-1|TRBD1
CASSSGTDTDTQYF
>TRBV10-1|TRBD1
CASSESGTEIYEQYF
>TRBV7-9|.
CASSLEGSLGYGYTF
>TRBV30|.
CAWSPGPEAFF
>TRBV7-9|.
CASRPAGAPKETQYF
>TRBV29-1|.
CSVLRQGGSYEQYF
>TRBV29-1|.
CSVALNTEAFF
>TRBV7-9|.
CASSQNGEEGYTF
>TRBV4-1|.
CASRRTILQGDSNQPQHF
>TRBV4-2|.
CASSQEGTGLNYGYTF